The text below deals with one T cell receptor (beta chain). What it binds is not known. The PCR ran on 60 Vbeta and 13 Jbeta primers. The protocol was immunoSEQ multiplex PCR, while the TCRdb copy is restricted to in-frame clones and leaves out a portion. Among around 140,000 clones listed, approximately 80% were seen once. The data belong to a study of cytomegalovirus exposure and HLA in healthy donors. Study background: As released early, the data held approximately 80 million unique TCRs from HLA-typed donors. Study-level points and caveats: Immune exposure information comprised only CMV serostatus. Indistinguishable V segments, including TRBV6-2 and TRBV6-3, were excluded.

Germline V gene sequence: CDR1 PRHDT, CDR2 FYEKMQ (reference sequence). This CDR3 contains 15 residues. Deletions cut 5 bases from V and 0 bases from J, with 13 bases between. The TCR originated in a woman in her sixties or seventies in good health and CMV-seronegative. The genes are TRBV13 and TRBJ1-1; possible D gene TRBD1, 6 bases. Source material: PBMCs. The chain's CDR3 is CASSLRGALNTEAFF. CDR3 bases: TGTGCCAGCAGCCTGCGGGGGGCATTGAACACTGAAGCTTTCTTT.